The 14 T cell receptor beta chains listed next were all sequenced from one sample in a study of shared clonotypes between healthy human individuals. The protocol was immunoSEQ multiplex PCR, while the TCRdb copy is restricted to in-frame clones and leaves out a portion. This table holds 2 million to 2.5 million clones, roughly 95% found once. The specimen was naive CD4+ T cells sorted from blood. Subset indicated: CD45RA+ positively selected. These receptor sequences come from a man aged 18 to 29 in good health.

The rearrangement joins TRBV30 to TRBJ1-2; 7 nucleotides line up with TRBD1. The junction had 10 bases not matched to a gene; V was cut back by 5 bases and J by 4 bases. CDR1 and CDR2 (germline): GTSNPN, SVGIG (reference sequence). The length of the CDR3 is 14 residues. The CDR3 nucleotides read TGTGCCTGGTTCCGACCAGGGGGTTTCTATGGCTACACCTTC. Protein: CAWFRPGGFYGYTF.

The count of this clone is one. V gene TRBV11-2 combines with J gene TRBJ1-2; D gene ambiguous. This CDR3 spans 13 amino acids. Germline CDR1 and CDR2: SGHAT and FQNNGV. Trimming took 1 base from V and 4 from J, leaving 7 bases between them. CDR3 loop: CASSLAEGYGYTF. For the CDR3, the DNA is TGTGCCAGCAGCTTAGCCGAGGGCTATGGCTACACCTTC.

The chain recombines TRBV14 with TRBJ2-3, with D tentatively TRBD2 (7 bases). The CDR3 has 13 amino acids. V gave up 8 bases and J gave up 4 bases, with 13 bases separating them. Germline CDR1 reads SGHDN; CDR2 reads FVKESK. The CDR3 spells CASRGGGADTQYF. The CDR3 bases are TGTGCCAGCCGGGGAGGGGGGGCAGATACGCAGTATTTT.

This chain joins TRBV4-1 and TRBJ2-7; 11 bases are a match to TRBD1. The J segment lost 2 bases and the V segment lost 6 bases, leaving 9 bases of the junction unmatched. Germline CDR1 and CDR2: MGHRA and YSYEKL. CDR3 size: 16 residues. CDR3 nucleotides: TGCGCCAGCAGACCTACCCTGGGACAGGGGGCCTACGAGCAGTACTTC. This sequence encodes CASRPTLGQGAYEQYF.

Only a few counts were recorded for this clone. J is TRBJ1-6 and V is TRBV5-1, with TRBD1 matching 11 bases. The trim removed 4 bases at V and 5 bases at J, leaving 8 bases unmatched. The V gene's germline CDR1 is SGHRS and CDR2 YFSETQ. The CDR3 is 17 residues long. In DNA form, the CDR3 reads TGCGCCAGCAGCCTCGGACAGGGGGCGATGGATAATTCACCCCTCCACTTT. Amino acids: CASSLGQGAMDNSPLHF.

The rearrangement joins TRBV28 to TRBJ2-1; 11 positions match TRBD1. The ends lost 6 bases at V and 7 bases at J; junction bases unmatched: 5. Looked up from germline, CDR1 is MDHEN and CDR2 is SYDVKM. CDR3 length: 14 amino acids. This CDR3 is CASRDRGRGNEQFF. Written as DNA, the CDR3 is TGTGCCAGCAGGGACAGGGGGCGAGGGAATGAGCAGTTCTTC. The full variable domain, in which reference TRBV28 and TRBJ2-1 provide the parts outside the CDR3, is DVKVTQSSRYLVKRTGEKVFLECVQDMDHENMFWYRQDPGLGLRLIYFSYDVKMKEKGDIPEGYSVSREKKERFSLILESASTNQTSMYLCASRDRGRGNEQFFGPGTRLTVL.

Comment on this clone: The DNA is left out, because the CDR3 cannot be placed on it with certainty; the CDR3 is given as TCRdb lists it. V is TRBV21-1 and J is TRBJ1-5; the table names TRBD1, a call not compared with the DNA. TRBV21-1 is labeled a pseudogene. The CDR3 totals 20 residues, both ends included. CDR3 region: CASSKKREWGQGNSNQPQHF.

The chain uses TRBV9 and TRBJ1-2, with 8 bases matching TRBD1. The trim removed 9 bases at V and 2 bases at J, leaving 3 bases unmatched. From germline, CDR1 is SGDLS and CDR2 YYNGEE. The CDR3 is made up of 12 amino acids. Here the CDR3 reads CATTGGNYGYTF. CDR3 DNA: TGTGCCACCACAGGGGGGAACTATGGCTACACCTTC.

The chain is built from TRBV7-6 and TRBJ2-7; D uncertain. Germline V gene sequence: CDR1 SGHVS, CDR2 FNYEAQ. The CDR3 spans 12 residues. V was shortened by 5 bases and J by 7 bases, with 12 bases between the two germline ends. The CDR3 DNA sequence: TGTGCCAGCAGCCCTTCTTCAATGGAGCAGTACTTC. Encoded protein: CASSPSSMEQYF.

Comment on this clone: Different DNA sequences within this sample yield the same CDR3. The rearrangement joins TRBV6-5 to TRBJ2-2; the D is unclear. The CDR3 totals 13 residues. Trimming pared 6 bases from V and 0 bases from J, leaving 5 bases between. Germline-derived CDR1 and CDR2 are MNHEY and SVGAGI. The CDR3 DNA reads as TGTGCCAGCAGGTCCCCGAACACCGGGGAGCTGTTTTTT. Amino acid sequence: CASRSPNTGELFF.

CDR3 sequence (DNA): TGTGCCAGCAGCTTAGTACTAGCGGGGAAAAATGAGCAGTTCTTC. It codes for CASSLVLAGKNEQFF. The chain employs TRBV11-2 and TRBJ2-1; 10 nucleotides agree with TRBD2. This CDR3 is built from 15 residues. CDR1 and CDR2 from the germline V gene are SGHAT and FQNNGV. Germline trimming cut 1 base from V and 7 bases from J; bases unmatched to any gene: 4.

The gene calls are TRBV27 and TRBJ1-5; maybe TRBD1 (6 bases). CDR1 and CDR2 (germline): MNHEY, SMNVEV (reference sequence). The CDR3 consists of 14 residues. V dropped 5 bases and J dropped 2 bases, with 10 bases sitting between them. The CDR3 region has the DNA TGTGCCAGCAGTCCCTCAGGGGGCAATCAGCCCCAGCATTTT. Translation gives CASSPSGGNQPQHF.

This chain connects TRBV19 to TRBJ2-2; D remains ambiguous. This CDR3 has 15 residues. The germline gives CDR1 LNHDA, CDR2 SQIVND (reference sequence). Trimming shortened V by 2 bases and J by 1 base, and 8 bases separated the two germline ends. This CDR3 reads CASSISDKNTGELFF. Written as DNA, the CDR3 is TGTGCCAGTAGTATATCCGACAAGAACACCGGGGAGCTGTTTTTT.

A remark on this clone: Other DNA sequences of this sample code for an identical CDR3. This chain connects TRBV5-4 to TRBJ1-3; D remains unclear. Germline V gene lookup returns CDR1 SGHNT and CDR2 YYREEE (reference sequence). The CDR3 has 13 residues. The V and J ends lost 1 base and 2 bases respectively, with 4 bases between them. This chain's CDR3 is CASSLPAGNTIYF. In DNA form, the CDR3 reads TGTGCCAGCAGCTTGCCGGCTGGAAACACCATATATTTT.